This T cell receptor (beta chain) stems from a study of shared clonotypes between healthy human individuals. Study in general: The donor group consisted of a couple of women and three men, aged 18 to 49.

Positively selected for CCR7, the CD45RO-negative cells used as naive CD8 cells excluded terminally differentiated effector memory CD45RA+ cells. V was pared by 4 bases and J by 4 bases, with 18 bases between. In germline, CDR1 is SGHDT, CDR2 YYEEEE. The CDR3 sequence is 15 residues long. The assay was immunoSEQ multiplex PCR, and TCRdb's table has in-frame clones only and misses some. Here the sample spans about 1.9 million clones, 80% to 95% being singletons. The receptor was derived from a man aged 18 to 35 in good health. Some clones in this sample may be carry-over from other donors' samples. The chain joins TRBV5-6 to TRBJ2-7; D might be TRBD1 or TRBD2, each matching 7 bases. Sequencing was done on a sample of naive CD8+ T cells from PBMCs. The CDR3: CASSRAGGAGYEQYF. In DNA, the CDR3 is TGTGCCAGCAGCCGCGCAGGGGGGGCAGGGTACGAGCAGTACTTC. Using reference TRBV5-6 and TRBJ2-7 for the parts outside the CDR3, the full variable domain is DAGVTQSPTHLIKTRGQQVTLRCSPKSGHDTVSWYQQALGQGPQFIFQYYEEEERQRGNFPDRFSGHQFPNYSSELNVNALLLGDSALYLCASSRAGGAGYEQYFGPGTRLTVT.